This TCR beta chain was sequenced in a study of cytomegalovirus exposure and HLA in healthy donors. Profiled with immunoSEQ multiplex PCR; TCRdb holds only in-frame clones, not every one. The sample has about 56,000 clones, 89% seen once. CDR1 and CDR2 (germline): LNHDA, SQIVND (reference sequence). Unmatched junction bases numbered 6, after V lost 1 base and J lost 4 bases. The length of the CDR3 is 15 residues. The sample was PBMCs. The clonotype was recovered from a woman aged 18-29 years in good health and CMV-seronegative. The chain carries TRBV19 and TRBJ1-1; 7 bases are shared with TRBD1. The CDR3 nucleotides are TGTGCCAGTAGTATAGCTGCAGGGGGATCCACTGAAGCTTTCTTT. Translating gives CASSIAAGGSTEAFF.